This T cell receptor beta chain derives from a study of response to subunit inactivated influenza vaccine. TCRdb reanalysed the RT-PCR reads using MiXCR and keeps one entry per CDR3 protein. The sample has about 520,000 distinct CDR3 sequences, more than 7% seen once. The V gene's germline CDR1 is GTSNPN and CDR2 SVGIG (reference sequence). Trimming removed 2 bases from V and 4 bases from J, with 8 bases in between. The CDR3 sequence is 13 residues long. The sample holds a few counts of this clonotype. This receptor was taken from a man aged 45-69 years who received an inactivated influenza vaccine. Sequences were derived from PBMCs from blood, sampled roughly 24 months after vaccination. The V gene is TRBV30, the J gene TRBJ2-2; D is unresolved. CDR3 sequence: CAWSLRGTGELFF. The CDR3 coding sequence is TGTGCCTGGAGTTTAAGAGGCACCGGGGAGCTGTTTTTT. The entire variable domain, with the rest obtained from reference TRBV30 and TRBJ2-2, is as follows: SQTIHQWPATLVQPVGSPLSLECTVEGTSNPNLYWYRQAAGRGLQLLFYSVGIGQISSEVPQNLSASRPQDRQFILSSKKLLLSDSGFYLCAWSLRGTGELFFGEGSRLTVL.